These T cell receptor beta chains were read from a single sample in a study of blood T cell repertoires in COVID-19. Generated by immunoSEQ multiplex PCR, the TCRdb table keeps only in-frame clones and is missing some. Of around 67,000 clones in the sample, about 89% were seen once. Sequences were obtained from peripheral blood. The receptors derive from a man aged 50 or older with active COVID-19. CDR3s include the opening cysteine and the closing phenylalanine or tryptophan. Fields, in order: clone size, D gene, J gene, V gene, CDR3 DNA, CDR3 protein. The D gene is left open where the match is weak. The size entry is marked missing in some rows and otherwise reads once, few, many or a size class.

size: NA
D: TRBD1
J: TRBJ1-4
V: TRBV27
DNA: TGTGCCAGCACCGACAGGGGGCCTAATGAAAAACTGTTTTTT
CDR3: CASTDRGPNEKLFF

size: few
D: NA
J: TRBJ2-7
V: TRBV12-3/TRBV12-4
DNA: TGTGCCAGCAGTTTCCAAATCTACGAGCAGTACTTC
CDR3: CASSFQIYEQYF

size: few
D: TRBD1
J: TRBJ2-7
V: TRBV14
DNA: TGTGCCAGCAGCTTTGGGACAGGGCATGGCTACGAGCAGTACTTC
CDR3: CASSFGTGHGYEQYF

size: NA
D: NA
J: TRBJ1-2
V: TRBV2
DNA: TGTGCCAGCAGTGAAGGGACTCCCCTAGGTGGCTACACCTTC
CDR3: CASSEGTPLGGYTF

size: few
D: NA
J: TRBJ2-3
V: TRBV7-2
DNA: TGTGCCAGCAGCTTAGTCCGGGAACGAGATACGCAGTATTTT
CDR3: CASSLVRERDTQYF

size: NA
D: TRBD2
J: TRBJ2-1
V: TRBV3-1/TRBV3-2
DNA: TGTGCCAGCAGCCAAGATCAAAGCGGGGGAACCTACAATGAGCAGTTCTTC
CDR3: CASSQDQSGGTYNEQFF

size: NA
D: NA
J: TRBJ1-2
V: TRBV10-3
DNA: TGTGCCATCAGTGAGGTCAATGGGGCACGGGGCTACACCTTC
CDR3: CAISEVNGARGYTF

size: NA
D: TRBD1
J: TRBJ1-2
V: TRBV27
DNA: TGTGCCAGCAGTTCGGGGAGACAGGGGGCCTATGGCTACACCTTC
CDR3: CASSSGRQGAYGYTF

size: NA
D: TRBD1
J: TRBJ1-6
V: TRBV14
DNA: TGTGCCAGCAGCCAAGCTACAGGGGGCAGGGGTTCACCCCTCCACTTT
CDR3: CASSQATGGRGSPLHF

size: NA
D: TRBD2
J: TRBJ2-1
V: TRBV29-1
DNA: TGCAGCGCCCCTCTAGCGGAAGGGTCCAATGAGCAGTTCTTC
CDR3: CSAPLAEGSNEQFF

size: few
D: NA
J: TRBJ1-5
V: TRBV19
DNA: TGTGCCAGTAAGAAAGGGCAGGGGACCAATCAGCCCCAGCATTTT
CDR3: CASKKGQGTNQPQHF

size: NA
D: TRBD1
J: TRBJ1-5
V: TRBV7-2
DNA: TGTGCCAGCAGCTTACAGGGGGCGCTGAATCAGCCCCAGCATTTT
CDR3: CASSLQGALNQPQHF

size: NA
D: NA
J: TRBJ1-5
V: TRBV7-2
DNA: TGTGCCAGCAGCTTAGTAGGGGATCAGCCCCAGCATTTT
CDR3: CASSLVGDQPQHF

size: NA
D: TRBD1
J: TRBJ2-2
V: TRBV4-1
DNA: TGCGCCAGCAGCCAAGAGGGGACAGGGGTGAGATACGGGGAGCTGTTTTTT
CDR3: CASSQEGTGVRYGELFF

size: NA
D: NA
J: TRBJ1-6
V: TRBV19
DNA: TGTGCCAGTAGTGAAGGGAGAAATTCACCCCTCCACTTT
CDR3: CASSEGRNSPLHF

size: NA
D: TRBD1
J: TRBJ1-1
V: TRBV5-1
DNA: TGCGCCAGCAGCTTCGCTCAGGGGGCCACTGAAGCTTTCTTT
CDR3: CASSFAQGATEAFF

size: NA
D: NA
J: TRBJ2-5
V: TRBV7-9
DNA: TGTGCCAGCAGCAGGGGGCGGGGAGACCAAGAGACCCAGTACTTC
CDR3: CASSRGRGDQETQYF

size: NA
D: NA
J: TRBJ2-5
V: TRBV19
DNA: TGTGCCAGTAGTACGAGACAGCGGACTACCCAAGAGACCCAGTACTTC
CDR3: CASSTRQRTTQETQYF

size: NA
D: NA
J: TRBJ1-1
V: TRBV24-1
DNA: TGTGCCACCAGGGGAGGGCCGATGAACACTGAAGCTTTCTTT
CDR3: CATRGGPMNTEAFF

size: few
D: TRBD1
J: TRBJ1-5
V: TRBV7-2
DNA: TGTGCCAGCAGCCCTCGGACAGGGGATAAGCCCCAGCATTTT
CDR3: CASSPRTGDKPQHF

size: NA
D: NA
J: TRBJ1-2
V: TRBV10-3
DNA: TGTGCCATCAGTGAGGGAACAGAGTACTATGGCTACACCTTC
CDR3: CAISEGTEYYGYTF

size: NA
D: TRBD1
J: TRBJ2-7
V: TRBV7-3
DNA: TGTGCCAGCAGCTCAGGGGGGGACAGGGATAACAACGAGCAGTACTTC
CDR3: CASSSGGDRDNNEQYF

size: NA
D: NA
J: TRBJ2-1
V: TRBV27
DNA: TGTGCCAGCAGTTACTCGCACAGGGTTTGGTACAATGAGCAGTTCTTC
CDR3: CASSYSHRVWYNEQFF

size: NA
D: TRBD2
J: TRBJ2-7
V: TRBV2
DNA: TGTGCCAGCAGCGTTAGCGGGGTGCCGGGGGAGCAGTACTTC
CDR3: CASSVSGVPGEQYF

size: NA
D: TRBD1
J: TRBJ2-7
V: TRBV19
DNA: TGTGCCAGTAGGCACAGGGGGCACGAGCAGTACTTC
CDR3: CASRHRGHEQYF

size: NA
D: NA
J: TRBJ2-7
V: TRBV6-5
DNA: TGTGCCAGCAGTTCCCAGGTGGTCGGACGGGGCTACGAGCAGTACTTC
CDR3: CASSSQVVGRGYEQYF

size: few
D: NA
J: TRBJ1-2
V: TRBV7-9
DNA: TGTGCCAGCAGCTTAGAGGTAGCAGCCTATGGCTACACCTTC
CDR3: CASSLEVAAYGYTF

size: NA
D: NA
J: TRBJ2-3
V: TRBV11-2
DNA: TGTGCCAGCAGCTGGGGACTTTCCACAGATACGCAGTATTTT
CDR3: CASSWGLSTDTQYF

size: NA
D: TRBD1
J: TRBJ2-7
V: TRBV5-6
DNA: TGTGCCAGCAGCTGGACAGGTCAAAGCGAGCAGTACTTC
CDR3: CASSWTGQSEQYF

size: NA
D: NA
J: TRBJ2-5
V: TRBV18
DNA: TGTGCCAGCTCCCCCCGCACGGGGAAAGAGACCCAGTACTTC
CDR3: CASSPRTGKETQYF

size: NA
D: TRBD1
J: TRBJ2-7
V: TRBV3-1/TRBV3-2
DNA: TGTGCCAGCAGCCCCCTACAGGGGAGCCCCTACGAGCAGTACTTC
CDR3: CASSPLQGSPYEQYF